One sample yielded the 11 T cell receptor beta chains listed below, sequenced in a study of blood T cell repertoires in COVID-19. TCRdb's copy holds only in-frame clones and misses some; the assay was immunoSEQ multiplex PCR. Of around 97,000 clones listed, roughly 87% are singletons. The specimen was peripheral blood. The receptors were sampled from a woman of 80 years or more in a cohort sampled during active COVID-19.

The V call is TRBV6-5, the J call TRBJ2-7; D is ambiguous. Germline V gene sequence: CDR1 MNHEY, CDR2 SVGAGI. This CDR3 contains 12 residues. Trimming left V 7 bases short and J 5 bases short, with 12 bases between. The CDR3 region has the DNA TGTGCCAGCACTCACATTCTTAACGAGCAGTACTTC. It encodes CASTHILNEQYF.

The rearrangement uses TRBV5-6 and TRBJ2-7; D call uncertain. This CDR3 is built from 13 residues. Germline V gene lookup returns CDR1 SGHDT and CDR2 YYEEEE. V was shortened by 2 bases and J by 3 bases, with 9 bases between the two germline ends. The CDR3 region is CASSFEEIYEQYF. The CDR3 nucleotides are TGTGCCAGCAGCTTTGAGGAGATCTACGAGCAGTACTTC.

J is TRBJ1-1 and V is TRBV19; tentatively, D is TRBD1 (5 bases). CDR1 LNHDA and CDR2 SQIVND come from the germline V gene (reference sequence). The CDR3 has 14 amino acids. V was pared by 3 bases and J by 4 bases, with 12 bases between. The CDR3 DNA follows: TGTGCCAGTAGTATCCACCAGACAGCCACTGAAGCTTTCTTT. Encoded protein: CASSIHQTATEAFF.

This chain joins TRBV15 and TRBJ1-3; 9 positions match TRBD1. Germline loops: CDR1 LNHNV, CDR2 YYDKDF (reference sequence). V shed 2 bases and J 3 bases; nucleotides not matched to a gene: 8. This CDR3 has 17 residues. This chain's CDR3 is CATSRSGTGTNGNTIYF. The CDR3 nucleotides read TGTGCCACCAGCAGATCCGGGACAGGGACGAATGGAAACACCATATATTTT.

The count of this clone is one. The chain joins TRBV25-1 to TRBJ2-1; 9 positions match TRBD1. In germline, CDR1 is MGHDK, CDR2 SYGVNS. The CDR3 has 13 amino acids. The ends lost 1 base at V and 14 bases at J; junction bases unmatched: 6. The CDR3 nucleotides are TGTGCCAGCAGTGAATTTGGGGACAGGGAGGAGTTCTTC. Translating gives CASSEFGDREEFF.

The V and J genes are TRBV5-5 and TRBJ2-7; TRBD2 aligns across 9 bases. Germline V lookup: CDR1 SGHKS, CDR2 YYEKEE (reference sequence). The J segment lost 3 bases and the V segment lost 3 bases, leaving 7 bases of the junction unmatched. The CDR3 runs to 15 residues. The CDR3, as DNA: TGTGCCAGCAGCTCTACTAGCGGGCCTTTCTACGAGCAGTACTTC. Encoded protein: CASSSTSGPFYEQYF.

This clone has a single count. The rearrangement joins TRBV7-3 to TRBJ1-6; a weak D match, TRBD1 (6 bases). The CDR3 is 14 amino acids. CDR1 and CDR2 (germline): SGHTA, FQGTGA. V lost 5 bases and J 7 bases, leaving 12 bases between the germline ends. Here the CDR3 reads CASSLDRTNSPLHF. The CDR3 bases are TGTGCCAGCAGCCTCGACAGGACCAATTCACCCCTCCACTTT.

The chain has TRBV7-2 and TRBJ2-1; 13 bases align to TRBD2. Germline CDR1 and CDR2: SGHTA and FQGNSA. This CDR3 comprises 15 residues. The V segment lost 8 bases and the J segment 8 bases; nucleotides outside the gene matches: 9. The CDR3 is CASGGGTSGKHEQFF. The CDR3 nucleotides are TGTGCCAGCGGGGGCGGGACTAGCGGGAAGCATGAGCAGTTCTTC.

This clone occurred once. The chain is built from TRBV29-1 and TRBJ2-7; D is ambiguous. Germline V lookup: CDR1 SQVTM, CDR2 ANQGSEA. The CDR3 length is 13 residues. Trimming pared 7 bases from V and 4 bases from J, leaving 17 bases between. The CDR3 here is CSGSRASGYEQYF. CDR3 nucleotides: TGCAGCGGGTCCAGAGCGTCCGGGTACGAGCAGTACTTC.

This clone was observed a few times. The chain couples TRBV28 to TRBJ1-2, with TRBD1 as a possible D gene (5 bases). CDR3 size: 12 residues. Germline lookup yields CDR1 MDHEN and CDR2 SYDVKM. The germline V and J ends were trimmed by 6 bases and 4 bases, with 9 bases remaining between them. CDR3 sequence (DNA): TGTGCCAGCAGGGCGGGGCCCTATGGCTACACCTTC. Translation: CASRAGPYGYTF.

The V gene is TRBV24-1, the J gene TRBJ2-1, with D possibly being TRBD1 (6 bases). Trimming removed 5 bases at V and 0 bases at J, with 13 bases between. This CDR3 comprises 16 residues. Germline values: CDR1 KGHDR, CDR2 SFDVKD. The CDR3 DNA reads TGTGCCACCAGTGCCAGGGACACGAGCTCCTACAATGAGCAGTTCTTC. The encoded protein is CATSARDTSSYNEQFF.